One sample yielded the 27 T cell receptor beta chains listed below, sequenced in a study of T cells in Graves' hyperthyroidism and ophthalmopathy. Using RNA transcripts as the source, TCR beta CDR3 regions were amplified. TCR CDR3 underwent first-round RT-PCR with the HTBI primer set. MiXCR was run by TCRdb on the multiplex PCR reads, yielding one entry per CDR3 protein. The sample consists of a few hundred thousand distinct CDR3 sequences, around a quarter of them appearing once. Input material: blood. These receptors were taken from a man aged 45 to 65 with Graves' hyperthyroidism.

This clonotype was found a few times. The chain employs TRBV11-2 and TRBJ1-3, with a tentative D call TRBD1 (6 bases). Trimming left V 1 base short and J 3 bases short, with 16 bases between. CDR3 length equals 17 residues. In germline, CDR1 is SGHAT, CDR2 FQNNGV. Here the CDR3 reads CASSLVVRQVFGNTIYF. DNA for the CDR3: TGTGCCAGCAGCTTAGTAGTGAGACAGGTGTTTGGAAACACCATATATTTT.

The chain couples TRBV11-1 to TRBJ2-1; 8 bases map to TRBD1. Germline lookup yields CDR1 SGHAT and CDR2 FQDESV (reference sequence). The junction had 3 bases not matched to a gene; V was cut back by 2 bases and J by 9 bases. This CDR3 is 13 amino acids long. CDR3 sequence: CASSLPGGGEQFF. CDR3 DNA: TGTGCCAGCAGCTTACCAGGGGGCGGTGAGCAGTTCTTC.

This clonotype appeared a few times. This chain uses TRBV6-1 with TRBJ1-2, with 8 nucleotides matching TRBD1. CDR1 is MNHNS, CDR2 SASEGT, per germline. J lost 0 bases, V lost 8 bases, and 8 bases had no gene match. The CDR3 covers 15 residues. CDR3 sequence: CASWAGGATNYGYTF. CDR3 sequence (DNA): TGTGCCAGCTGGGCAGGGGGCGCGACTAACTATGGCTACACCTTC.

The chain carries TRBV9 and TRBJ2-1, with 13 bases matching TRBD2. With V trimmed by 4 bases and J by 5 bases, 6 bases remained unmatched. The CDR3 covers 16 residues. From germline, CDR1 is SGDLS and CDR2 YYNGEE. CDR3 amino acids: CASSLGLAGANNEQFF. The CDR3 nucleotides are TGTGCCAGCAGCCTAGGACTAGCGGGGGCTAACAATGAGCAGTTCTTC.

The gene calls are TRBV3-1 and TRBJ2-1, with TRBD2 matching over 9 bases. Germline V gene lookup returns CDR1 LGHDT and CDR2 YNNKEL (reference sequence). The CDR3 sequence is 14 residues long. The trim removed 5 bases at V and 6 bases at J, leaving 5 bases unmatched. CDR3 amino acids: CASSVGGRGNEQFF. DNA of the CDR3: TGTGCCAGCAGCGTAGGCGGGAGGGGCAATGAGCAGTTCTTC.

This clonotype was recorded at least ten times. The rearrangement links TRBV3-1 to TRBJ1-1; D gene uncertain. CDR3 length: 12 amino acids. Trimming removed 6 bases at V and 7 bases at J, with 12 bases between. Per the germline V gene, CDR1 is LGHDT and CDR2 is YNNKEL (reference sequence). In nucleotides, the CDR3 is TGTGCCAGCAGTCCGGACGGTATTGAAGCTTTCTTT. Its protein is CASSPDGIEAFF. The complete variable domain, with remaining parts taken from reference TRBV3-1 and TRBJ1-1, reads DTAVSQTPKYLVTQMGNDKSIKCEQNLGHDTMYWYKQDSKKFLKIMFSYNNKELIINETVPNRFSPKSPDKAHLNLHINSLELGDSAVYFCASSPDGIEAFFGQGTRLTVV.

The chain employs TRBV7-9 and TRBJ1-2; no firm D call. Trimming stripped 5 bases from V and 5 bases from J, with 15 bases between. Germline CDR1 SEHNR, CDR2 FQNEAQ (reference sequence). There are 14 residues in the CDR3. The CDR3 DNA reads as TGTGCCAGCAGCATGGGCCTCGGTGGGTATGGCTACACCTTC. Translating it yields CASSMGLGGYGYTF.

Only a few counts were recorded for this clonotype. CDR3 protein: CSASWGARETQYF. In DNA form, the CDR3 reads TGCAGTGCTAGTTGGGGCGCAAGAGAGACCCAGTACTTC. This chain links TRBV20-1 with TRBJ2-5; a weak D match, TRBD1 (5 bases). This CDR3 is built from 13 residues. The V gene lost 3 bases and the J gene lost 4 bases, with 12 bases spanning the gap. Looked up from germline, CDR1 is DFQATT and CDR2 is SNEGSKA (reference sequence).

This clonotype came up a few times. V is TRBV5-1 and J is TRBJ2-5, with D perhaps being TRBD1 or TRBD2 (6 bases each). Trimming left V 0 bases short and J 2 bases short, with 11 bases between. Germline V lookup: CDR1 SGHRS, CDR2 YFSETQ. This CDR3 region has 15 residues. CDR3 sequence: CASSLGGAEQETQYF. CDR3 DNA: TGCGCCAGCAGCTTGGGGGGGGCCGAACAAGAGACCCAGTACTTC.

This clonotype was counted only a few times. V and J are TRBV7-3 and TRBJ1-1; 9 nucleotides match TRBD1. After removal of 5 bases from V and 4 bases from J, the junction contained 5 bases not matched to a gene. The CDR3 covers 14 residues. CDR1 SGHTA and CDR2 FQGTGA come from the germline V gene. The CDR3 DNA reads as TGTGCCAGCAGCATTGGGACAGGGTCCACTGAAGCTTTCTTT. This encodes CASSIGTGSTEAFF.

The chain uses TRBV20-1 and TRBJ1-6; D unclear. This CDR3 contains 13 residues. The germline V gene encodes CDR1 DFQATT and CDR2 SNEGSKA (reference sequence). V was cut by 2 bases and J by 7 bases, with 9 bases left in between. CDR3: CSARPGTNSPLHF. CDR3 DNA: TGCAGTGCTAGACCGGGCACCAATTCACCCCTCCACTTT.

This clonotype appeared a few times. The chain recombines TRBV27 with TRBJ1-4, with 7 bases identical to TRBD1. With 2 bases clipped from V and 8 bases from J, the junction kept 8 bases outside the gene matches. CDR1 is MNHEY, CDR2 SMNVEV, per germline (reference sequence). The length of the CDR3 is 15 residues. CDR3 sequence: CASSLTTGVWEKLFF. The CDR3, as DNA: TGTGCCAGCAGTTTAACAACAGGGGTATGGGAAAAACTGTTTTTT.

This clonotype occurred a few times. The chain couples TRBV5-1 to TRBJ2-1; possibly TRBD1 for D (5 bases). CDR1 SGHRS and CDR2 YFSETQ come from the germline V gene. Trimming cost V 5 bases and J 4 bases, with 10 bases left between them. The CDR3 length is 13 residues. CDR3 nucleotide sequence: TGCGCCAGCAGAATAGACAGTTACAATGAGCAGTTCTTC. Protein product: CASRIDSYNEQFF.

Written as DNA, the CDR3 is TGTGCCAGCAGTTACCCAAGCCGGGAAGGGTACGAGCAGTACTTC. Residues: CASSYPSREGYEQYF. The V gene is TRBV6-5, the J gene TRBJ2-7, with D tentatively TRBD2 (5 bases). Deletions cut 2 bases from V and 4 bases from J, with 15 bases between. This CDR3 is 15 amino acids long. The germline V gene has CDR1 MNHEY and CDR2 SVGAGI.

This clonotype has only a few counts. V usage is TRBV5-1 and J usage is TRBJ1-1; a weak D match, TRBD1 (6 bases). V was clipped by 4 bases and J by 8 bases, with 18 bases between them. CDR3 length: 14 residues. Germline V gene sequence: CDR1 SGHRS, CDR2 YFSETQ. The CDR3 sequence is CASSPQGTEGEAFF. In nucleotides, the CDR3 is TGCGCCAGCAGCCCACAGGGAACGGAAGGAGAAGCTTTCTTT.

V is TRBV6-1 and J is TRBJ2-7, with D perhaps matching TRBD1 (6 bases). This CDR3 has 15 residues. Germline V gene data show CDR1 as MNHNS and CDR2 as SASEGT. The V end was cut by 6 bases, the J end by 0 bases, with 15 bases between. In nucleotides, the CDR3 is TGTGCCAGCAGGAAACGGACAGCTAACTCCTACGAGCAGTACTTC. It is translated as CASRKRTANSYEQYF.

This clonotype was recorded many times. This rearrangement joins TRBV2 to TRBJ1-1; TRBD1 agrees at 7 bases. The CDR3 consists of 15 residues. The V segment lost 8 bases and the J segment 1 base; nucleotides outside the gene matches: 10. CDR1 is SNHLY, CDR2 FYNNEI, per germline. The CDR3 is CASSHATGQNTEAFF. CDR3 bases: TGTGCCAGCTCTCATGCGACAGGGCAGAACACTGAAGCTTTCTTT.

This clonotype was found many times. The genes are TRBV13 and TRBJ1-1; D not resolved. Germline V lookup: CDR1 PRHDT, CDR2 FYEKMQ (reference sequence). The germline V and J ends were trimmed by 9 bases and 1 base, with 12 bases remaining between them. This CDR3 contains 13 residues. Here the CDR3 reads CASRGSSNTEAFF. The CDR3 DNA reads TGTGCCAGTCGGGGTAGCTCGAACACTGAAGCTTTCTTT.

This chain links TRBV20-1 with TRBJ2-1; 14 bases fit TRBD2. Germline lookup yields CDR1 DFQATT and CDR2 SNEGSKA (reference sequence). The CDR3 consists of 15 residues. With V trimmed by 0 bases and J by 9 bases, 4 bases remained unmatched. The chain's CDR3 is CSARDATSGRGEQFF. CDR3 nucleotide sequence: TGCAGTGCTAGAGATGCGACTAGCGGGAGGGGTGAGCAGTTCTTC.

The rearrangement uses TRBV5-1 and TRBJ2-2; TRBD1 might be the D (6 bases). This CDR3 has 16 residues. In germline, CDR1 is SGHRS, CDR2 YFSETQ. With 2 bases removed from V and 3 bases from J, the gap between germline ends came to 14 bases. The CDR3: CASSFLRGSDTGELFF. The CDR3 DNA reads TGCGCCAGCAGCTTTCTCAGGGGTTCCGACACCGGGGAGCTGTTTTTT. The full variable domain, with the rest looked up from reference TRBV5-1 and TRBJ2-2, is KAGVTQTPRYLIKTRGQQVTLSCSPISGHRSVSWYQQTPGQGLQFLFEYFSETQRNKGNFPGRFSGRQFSNSRSEMNVSTLELGDSALYLCASSFLRGSDTGELFFGEGSRLTVL.

The J gene is TRBJ1-5, the V gene TRBV10-2; TRBD1 is a possible D gene (6 bases). V lost 6 bases and J 7 bases, leaving 16 bases between the germline ends. The CDR3 extends over 14 amino acids. Germline loops: CDR1 WSHSY, CDR2 SAAADI. CDR3 bases: TGCGCCAGCAGCCTCAACCCCCAGGGGCAGCCCCAGCATTTT. It yields the protein CASSLNPQGQPQHF.

This clonotype has a count of ten or more. The chain couples TRBV18 to TRBJ1-1; the D gene is possibly TRBD1 (5 bases). The germline gives CDR1 KGHSH, CDR2 LQKENI. The CDR3 runs to 14 residues. Deletions cut 4 bases from V and 5 bases from J, with 14 bases between. CDR3 amino acids: CASSLPGQRTEAFF. CDR3 DNA: TGTGCCAGCTCACTACCGGGGCAGAGGACTGAAGCTTTCTTT.

This clonotype has ten or more counts. This rearrangement joins TRBV28 to TRBJ2-3, with D perhaps TRBD2 (6 bases). Between the trimmed V and J ends, which lost 5 bases and 11 bases, there was a span of 23 bases. Looked up from germline, CDR1 is MDHEN and CDR2 is SYDVKM. This CDR3 region has 15 residues. CDR3 nucleotides: TGTGCCAGCAGTCTCTACGGCGGTAGCGGAGGGTTGCAGTATTTT. Amino acid sequence: CASSLYGGSGGLQYF.

The genes are TRBV7-2 and TRBJ2-7; 12 positions agree with TRBD2. J gave up 6 bases and V 8 bases, and 11 bases lay outside the gene matches. CDR3 length: 15 residues. The germline V gene encodes CDR1 SGHTA and CDR2 FQGNSA. DNA of the CDR3: TGTGCCAGCTCACCAAAGACTAGCGGGAGTGGCGAGCAGTACTTC. This sequence encodes CASSPKTSGSGEQYF.

The V gene is TRBV4-1, the J gene TRBJ2-3; D is perhaps TRBD2 (5 bases). This CDR3 comprises 16 residues. V lost 0 bases and J lost 2, with 12 bases in between. Germline V gives CDR1 MGHRA, CDR2 YSYEKL. CDR3 loop: CASSQDSGAATDTQYF. The DNA of the CDR3 is TGCGCCAGCAGCCAAGATTCCGGAGCGGCCACAGATACGCAGTATTTT.

This clonotype was counted at least ten times. This sequence joins TRBV28 and TRBJ1-1, with a weak D call TRBD1 (6 bases). CDR3 length equals 14 residues. The germline CDR1 and CDR2 sequences are MDHEN and SYDVKM. V was pared by 6 bases and J by 4 bases, with 15 bases between. Here the CDR3 reads CASRTGLVGTEAFF. The CDR3 bases are TGTGCCAGCAGGACAGGTTTAGTGGGCACTGAAGCTTTCTTT.

This clonotype was picked up a small number of times. The junction and the germline gene differ at one end; a read error may be behind it. This sequence joins TRBV28 and TRBJ1-1, with 11 positions matching TRBD1. Germline lookup yields CDR1 MDHEN and CDR2 SYDVKM. This CDR3 region has 15 residues. This CDR3 is CAISWTGGENTEAFF. The CDR3, as DNA: TGTGCCATCAGTTGGACAGGGGGCGAAAACACTGAAGCTTTCTTT.